This is a list of T cell receptor beta chains from one sample in a study of blood T cells in healthy people across ages. TCRdb redid the calling of the 5' RACE reads with MiXCR, one entry per CDR3 protein. The sample consists of roughly 1,300,000 distinct CDR3 sequences, roughly 60% of them appearing once. The sequencing input was blood. These receptors originate from a man between 18 and 35 years old in good health. Each CDR3 is given without its conserved first and last residue. Clone sizes are given selectively: once, few, many, or a class where the clone is expanded.

TRBJ1-5,TRBV12-5,.,ASGFSGGDQPQH
TRBJ2-7,TRBV7-2,once,ASSPFTGGSEQY
TRBJ2-7,TRBV11-2,.,ASRKLAGTYEQY
TRBJ1-1,TRBV20-1,.,SARDIRDRGRLNTEAF
TRBJ2-1,TRBV5-1,.,ASSLVGGPNEQF
TRBJ2-7,TRBV20-1,once,SGLAENSYEQY
TRBJ1-4,TRBV10-3,many,AISGQENEKLF
TRBJ1-1,TRBV6-2/TRBV6-3,.,ASSYLRTVYTEAF
TRBJ2-1,TRBV6-5,once,ASRGTGETQF
TRBJ1-2,TRBV5-1,.,ASRSDVNYGYT
TRBJ2-7,TRBV29-1,.,SVTSGRAFYYEQY
TRBJ1-2,TRBV15,few,ATSRLRTGDYGYT
TRBJ2-3,TRBV6-1,few,AIQEPDRDTQY
TRBJ2-5,TRBV27,.,ASSLITQGMKETQY
TRBJ2-5,TRBV5-6,.,ASSRIPTGTQY
TRBJ2-5,TRBV12-3/TRBV12-4,.,ASSLSGSRGQY
TRBJ2-1,TRBV29-1,.,SSKGGEGAYNEQF
TRBJ1-2,TRBV29-1,.,SGSGGDYGYT
TRBJ2-3,TRBV4-2,.,ASSQEQRSSTDTQY
TRBJ2-7,TRBV3-1,.,ASSQDRGSQQY
TRBJ1-6,TRBV15,few,ATSRVGANNSPLH
TRBJ2-4,TRBV6-2/TRBV6-3,.,ASSGSGYIQY
TRBJ2-7,TRBV3-1,.,ASSQDRGRPSYEQY
TRBJ2-1,TRBV4-3,few,ASSRDESVNEQF
.,TRBV11-2,.,ASSRVYNEQY
TRBJ1-1,TRBV29-1,few,SVATSEAF
TRBJ2-1,TRBV14,.,ASSQLGLAGGPRNEQF
TRBJ2-1,TRBV20-1,.,SASSPTTGYNEQF
TRBJ2-6,TRBV4-1,.,ASSQQGSTVVGANVLT
TRBJ2-1,TRBV13,.,ASRPLKGEQF
TRBJ2-5,TRBV12-3/TRBV12-4,once,ASSLPLARETQY
TRBJ1-4,TRBV29-1,.,SVGDRGSTNEKLL
TRBJ2-7,TRBV5-1,few,ASSLQDRPEQY
TRBJ1-2,TRBV25-1,.,ASSESRTSNYGYT
TRBJ2-1,TRBV12-3/TRBV12-4,.,ASSLRGGPYNEQF
TRBJ2-1,TRBV4-1,.,ASSQGFDGRRNEQF
TRBJ2-7,TRBV7-2,.,ASSLDTSGTYEQY
TRBJ1-1,TRBV13,.,ASSLRDRIGTEAF
TRBJ2-7,TRBV4-2,.,ASSPMGGHYEQY
TRBJ2-1,TRBV7-9,few,ASIDRAGEQF
TRBJ2-3,TRBV12-3/TRBV12-4,.,ASSSFGPDTQY
TRBJ2-7,TRBV4-3,few,ASSQFSAGVYEQY
TRBJ2-1,TRBV20-1,.,SATNRGLHNEQF
TRBJ1-5,TRBV28,.,ASSLIQGALGPQH
TRBJ1-2,TRBV11-2,few,ASSSTGGRNYGYT
TRBJ2-3,TRBV4-1,few,ASSLRGWSTGESDTQY
TRBJ1-6,TRBV6-5,.,ASRRQGNSPLH
TRBJ2-7,TRBV27,.,ASSLQDFPYEQY
TRBJ2-3,TRBV18,few,ASSPPEDTQY
TRBJ2-5,TRBV29-1,.,SDSGQGETQY